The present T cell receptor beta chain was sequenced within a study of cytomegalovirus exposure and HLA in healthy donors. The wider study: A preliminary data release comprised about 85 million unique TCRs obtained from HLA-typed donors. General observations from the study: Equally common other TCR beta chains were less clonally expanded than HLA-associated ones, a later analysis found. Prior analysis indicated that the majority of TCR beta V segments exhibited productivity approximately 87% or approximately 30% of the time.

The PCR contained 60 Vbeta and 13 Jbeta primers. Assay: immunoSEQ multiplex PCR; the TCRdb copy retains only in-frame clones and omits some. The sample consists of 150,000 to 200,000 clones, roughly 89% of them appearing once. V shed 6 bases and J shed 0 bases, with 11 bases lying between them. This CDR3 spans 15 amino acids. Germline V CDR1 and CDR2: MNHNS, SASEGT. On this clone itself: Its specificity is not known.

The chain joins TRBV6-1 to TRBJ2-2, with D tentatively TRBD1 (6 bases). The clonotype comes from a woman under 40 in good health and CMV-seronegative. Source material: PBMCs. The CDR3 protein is CASRSDSANTGELFF. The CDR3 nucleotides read TGTGCCAGCAGATCGGACAGCGCGAACACCGGGGAGCTGTTTTTT.